The rows below give T cell receptor beta chains drawn from one sample of a study of blood T cells in healthy people across ages. TCRdb reanalysed the 5' RACE reads using MiXCR and keeps one entry per CDR3 protein. The sample consists of around 1.5 million distinct CDR3 sequences, 35% to 45% of them appearing once. Specimen: blood. These receptors came from a woman under 30 in good health. The CDR3 runs from the conserved cysteine through the conserved F or W. The D gene is left open where the match is weak. Clone sizes are given selectively: once, few, many, or a class where the clone is expanded.

D: TRBD1; J: TRBJ2-7; V: TRBV7-2; size: many; DNA: TGTGCCAGCAGCCGGGACAGGGGTGCCTACGAGCAGTACTTC; CDR3: CASSRDRGAYEQYF
D: -; J: TRBJ2-4; V: TRBV6-4; size: -; DNA: TGTGCCAGCAGTGATTATCGACGTTCGGAAGCCAAAAACATTCAGTACTTC; CDR3: CASSDYRRSEAKNIQYF
D: TRBD2; J: TRBJ2-7; V: TRBV20-1; size: few; DNA: TGCAGTGCTAGAGATCAAGGCGGGAGCTCCTTCTACGAGCAGTACTTC; CDR3: CSARDQGGSSFYEQYF
D: -; J: TRBJ1-1; V: TRBV4-1; size: -; DNA: TGCGCCAGCAGCCAAGATCCGGGAAGGTTCACTGAAGCTTTCTTT; CDR3: CASSQDPGRFTEAFF
D: -; J: TRBJ2-7; V: TRBV7-2; size: few; DNA: TGTGCCAGCAGCTTAGTACGTGAGGCTGCCTACGAGCAGTACTTC; CDR3: CASSLVREAAYEQYF
D: -; J: TRBJ1-1; V: TRBV2; size: -; DNA: TGTGCCAGCTCGGTCGACAGTAACACTGAAGCTTTCTTT; CDR3: CASSVDSNTEAFF
D: -; J: TRBJ2-1; V: TRBV2; size: -; DNA: TGTGCCAGCAGTGGCGACGGAGGGCTTTACAATGAGCAGTTCTTC; CDR3: CASSGDGGLYNEQFF
D: -; J: TRBJ2-6; V: TRBV15; size: -; DNA: TGTGCCACCAGCAGAGTCAAGGGCCTTGGGGCCAACGTCCTGACTTTC; CDR3: CATSRVKGLGANVLTF
D: -; J: TRBJ1-4; V: TRBV3-1; size: -; DNA: TGTGCCAGCAGCCAATCAGGGGTCGAAAAACTGTTTTTT; CDR3: CASSQSGVEKLFF
D: -; J: TRBJ2-6; V: TRBV6-4; size: many; DNA: TGTGCCAGCAGTGACGGGGGCTCTGGGGCCAACGTCCTGACTTTC; CDR3: CASSDGGSGANVLTF
D: TRBD1; J: TRBJ2-5; V: TRBV12-3/TRBV12-4; size: -; DNA: TGTGCCAGCAGTTCTAATAGTCCAGGGGGCGCCATAAATGAGCAGTACTTC; CDR3: CASSSNSPGGAINEQYF